Listed here are 9 T cell receptor beta chains from one sample, sequenced in a study of regulatory T cells in long-lasting Graves disease. Arm-PCR with iRepertoire HTBI primers amplified the CDR3 regions for these TCR beta libraries. TCRdb reprocessed the multiplex PCR reads with MiXCR, giving one entry per CDR3 protein. Of roughly 560,000 distinct CDR3 sequences listed, about 16% are singletons. The time point is: newly diagnosed GD, antithyroid drugs for less than 3 months. PBMC-extracted RNA yielded the TCR library. The same specimen was also included in a second study, on T cells in Graves' hyperthyroidism and ophthalmopathy.

The specimen comprised peripheral blood mononuclear cells (PBMCs), sampled at new diagnosis, from a patient treated with antithyroid drugs. The receptors were sampled from a woman aged 35 to 59 with Graves disease.

The rearrangement uses TRBV24-1 and TRBJ2-2; TRBD1 aligns across 12 bases. J gave up 4 bases and V 12 bases, and 17 bases lay outside the gene matches. Germline V gene data show CDR1 as KGHDR and CDR2 as SFDVKD. CDR3 size: 18 residues. CDR3 bases: TGTGCCGTAGACACATCCTCCGGGACAGGGGGCTCCACCGGGGAGCTGTTTTTT. Translating it yields CAVDTSSGTGGSTGELFF.

The chain recombines TRBV20-1 with TRBJ2-3; tentatively, D is TRBD2 (5 bases). Germline V gives CDR1 DFQATT, CDR2 SNEGSKA (reference sequence). The CDR3 sequence is 13 residues long. V dropped 3 bases and J dropped 0 bases, with 7 bases sitting between them. The CDR3 here is CSASGESTDTQYF. CDR3 coding DNA: TGCAGTGCTAGCGGGGAAAGCACAGATACGCAGTATTTT.

This clonotype was counted between two and nine times. The chain uses TRBV27 and TRBJ2-7, with unresolved D. CDR1 is MNHEY, CDR2 SMNVEV, per germline (reference sequence). V lost 1 base and J 7 bases, leaving 11 bases between the germline ends. CDR3 size: 13 residues. This CDR3 is CASSLFPFWEQYF. CDR3 bases: TGTGCCAGCAGTTTATTCCCTTTTTGGGAGCAGTACTTC.

J is TRBJ2-6 and V is TRBV6-1, with D hard to call. The germline CDR1 and CDR2 sequences are MNHNS and SASEGT. The CDR3 length is 14 residues. Trimming left V 6 bases short and J 2 bases short, with 8 bases between. CDR3 in amino acids: CASSPVTGANVLTF. The DNA of the CDR3 is TGTGCCAGCAGCCCCGTTACTGGGGCCAACGTCCTGACTTTC.

The table lists this clonotype with many counts. The chain is built from TRBV18 and TRBJ2-1; D is unresolved. V gave up 2 bases and J gave up 6 bases, with 11 bases separating them. The CDR3 runs 14 residues. Germline V gene lookup returns CDR1 KGHSH and CDR2 LQKENI. The CDR3, as DNA: TGTGCCAGCTCACCAGGATTAACCCCCAATGAGCAGTTCTTC. It translates to CASSPGLTPNEQFF.

A few counts support this clonotype. This chain connects TRBV5-1 to TRBJ1-2, with a possible D match to TRBD1 (6 bases). Germline V gives CDR1 SGHRS, CDR2 YFSETQ. The CDR3 consists of 13 residues. V was cut by 0 bases and J by 8 bases, with 11 bases left in between. The chain's CDR3 is CASSLDSGGGYTF. The CDR3 DNA follows: TGCGCCAGCAGCTTGGACAGCGGGGGCGGCTACACCTTC.

CDR3 bases: TGTGCCAGTACTGACCGTGGATTTGTTGGGGCAACTAATGAAAAACTGTTTTTT. Its translation: CASTDRGFVGATNEKLFF. V is TRBV19 and J is TRBJ1-4; D is undetermined. Germline values: CDR1 LNHDA, CDR2 SQIVND (reference sequence). Deletions cut 7 bases from V and 0 bases from J, with 21 bases between. The CDR3 loop spans 18 amino acids.

Remarks on this clonotype: A much larger clone is a single base away; this may be a read error. The genes are TRBV11-2 and TRBJ2-5, with TRBD1 matching over 8 bases. The V gene end was trimmed by 1 base and the J gene end by 4 bases; junction bases not matched to a gene: 2. This CDR3 is 14 amino acids long. CDR1 and CDR2 from the germline V gene are SGHAT and FQNNGV. This chain's CDR3 is CASSLGRGLETQYF. In DNA, the CDR3 is TGTGCCAGCAGCTTAGGCAGGGGGCTAGAGACCCAGTACTTC.

The V gene is TRBV7-9, the J gene TRBJ1-3, with D possibly TRBD1 on 5 matching bases. CDR3 size: 13 residues. CDR1 and CDR2 from the germline V gene are SEHNR and FQNEAQ (reference sequence). V shed 7 bases and J shed 4 bases, with 11 bases lying between them. CDR3 residues: CASTRDLGNTIYF. DNA of the CDR3: TGTGCCAGCACCCGGGACCTGGGAAACACCATATATTTT.